This T cell receptor (beta chain) was identified in a study of human CD8 memory T cell subsets. The TCR beta sequencing libraries came from UMI-labeled 5' RACE. TCRdb reprocessed the 5' RACE reads and keeps a single row for each CDR3 protein, giving no DNA. This sample's clone table lists 10,000 to 15,000 distinct CDR3 sequences. Worth noting for this clonotype: Its antigen is not known.

Study-wide results and limits: Stem-like memory and precursor exhausted T cells were similarly highly diverse; effector memory cells were not.

The germline gives CDR1 LGHDT, CDR2 YNNKEL (reference sequence). The CDR3 is made up of 17 amino acids. The gene calls are TRBV3-1 and TRBJ2-1; the TCRdb D gene call, TRBD2, has no DNA to confirm it. Sequenced sample: CD8+ T cells from PBMCs. The clonotype comes from a human donor in good health. The CDR3 loop reads CASSHLIRGGLRNEQFF.